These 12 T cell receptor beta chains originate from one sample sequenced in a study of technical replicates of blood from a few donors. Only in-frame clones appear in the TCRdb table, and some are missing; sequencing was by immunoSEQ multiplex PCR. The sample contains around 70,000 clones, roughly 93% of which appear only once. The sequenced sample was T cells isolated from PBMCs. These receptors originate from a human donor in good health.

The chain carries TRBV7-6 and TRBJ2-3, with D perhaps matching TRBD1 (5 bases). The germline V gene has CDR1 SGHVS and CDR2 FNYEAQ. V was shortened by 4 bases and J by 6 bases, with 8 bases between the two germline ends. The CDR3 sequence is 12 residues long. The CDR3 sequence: CASSSRQDTQYF. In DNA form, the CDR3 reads TGTGCCAGCAGCTCCCGACAGGATACGCAGTATTTT.

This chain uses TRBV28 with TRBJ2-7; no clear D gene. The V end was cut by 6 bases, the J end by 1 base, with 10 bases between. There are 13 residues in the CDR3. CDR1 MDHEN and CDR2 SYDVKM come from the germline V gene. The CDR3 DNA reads TGTGCCAGCAGAATTGGGCCTTCCTACGAGCAGTACTTC. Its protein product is CASRIGPSYEQYF.

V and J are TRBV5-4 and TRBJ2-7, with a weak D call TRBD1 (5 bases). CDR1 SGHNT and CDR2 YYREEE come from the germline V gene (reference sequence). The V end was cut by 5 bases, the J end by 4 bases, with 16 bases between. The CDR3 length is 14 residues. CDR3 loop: CASSSGQLIYEQYF. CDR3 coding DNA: TGTGCCAGCAGTTCAGGACAACTAATATACGAGCAGTACTTC.

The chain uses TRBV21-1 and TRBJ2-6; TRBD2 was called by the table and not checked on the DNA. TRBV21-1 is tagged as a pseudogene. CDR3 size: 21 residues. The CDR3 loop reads CASSNEGWAVKAFSGANVLTF. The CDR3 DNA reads TGTGCCAGCAGCAATGAGGGTTGGGCGGTTAAAGCCTTCTCTGGGGCCAACGTCCTGACTTTC.

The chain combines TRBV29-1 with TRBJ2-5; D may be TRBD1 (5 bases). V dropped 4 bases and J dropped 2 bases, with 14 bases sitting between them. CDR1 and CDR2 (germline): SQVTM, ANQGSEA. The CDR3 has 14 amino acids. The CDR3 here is CSVGLTGPQETQYF. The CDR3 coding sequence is TGCAGCGTTGGCCTTACAGGTCCTCAAGAGACCCAGTACTTC.

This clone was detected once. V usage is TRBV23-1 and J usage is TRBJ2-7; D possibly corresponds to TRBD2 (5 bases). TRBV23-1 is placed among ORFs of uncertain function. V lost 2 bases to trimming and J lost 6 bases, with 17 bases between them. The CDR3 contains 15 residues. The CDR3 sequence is CASSQPTTREAEQYF. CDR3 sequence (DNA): TGCGCCAGCAGTCAACCGACAACGAGGGAAGCCGAGCAGTACTTC.

CDR3 loop: CASREARNQETQYF. CDR3 DNA sequence: TGTGCCAGTAGAGAGGCCCGGAACCAAGAGACCCAGTACTTC. V and J are TRBV19 and TRBJ2-5; D uncertain. The CDR3 covers 14 residues. The V and J ends lost 6 bases and 0 bases respectively, with 11 bases between them. Germline lookup yields CDR1 LNHDA and CDR2 SQIVND (reference sequence).

Here the CDR3 reads CASSGRDTGELFF. The CDR3, as DNA: TGCGCCAGCAGCGGGAGAGACACCGGGGAGCTGTTTTTT. J is TRBJ2-2 and V is TRBV10-1, with a possible D match to TRBD2 (6 bases). The CDR3 runs to 13 residues. V gave up 6 bases and J gave up 3 bases, with 8 bases separating them. The germline V gene has CDR1 WNHNN and CDR2 SYGVQD (reference sequence).

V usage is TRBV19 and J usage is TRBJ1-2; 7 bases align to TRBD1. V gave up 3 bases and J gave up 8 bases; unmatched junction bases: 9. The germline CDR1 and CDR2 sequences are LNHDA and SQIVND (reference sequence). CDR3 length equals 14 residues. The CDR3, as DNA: TGTGCCAGTAGTATCTCGGGACAGCGTCGAGGCTACACCTTC. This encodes CASSISGQRRGYTF.

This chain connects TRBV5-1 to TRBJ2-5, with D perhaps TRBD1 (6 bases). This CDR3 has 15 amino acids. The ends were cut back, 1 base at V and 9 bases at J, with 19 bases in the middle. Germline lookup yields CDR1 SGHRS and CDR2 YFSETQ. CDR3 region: CASSLYSGVGSAQYF. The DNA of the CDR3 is TGCGCCAGCAGCTTGTATTCAGGGGTCGGCTCGGCCCAGTACTTC.

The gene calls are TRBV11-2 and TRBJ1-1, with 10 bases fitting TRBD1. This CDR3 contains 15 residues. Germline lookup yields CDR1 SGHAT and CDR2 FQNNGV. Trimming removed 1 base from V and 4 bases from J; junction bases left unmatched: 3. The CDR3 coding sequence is TGTGCCAGCAGCTTAGGTTGGACAGGGGGCACTGAAGCTTTCTTT. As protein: CASSLGWTGGTEAFF.

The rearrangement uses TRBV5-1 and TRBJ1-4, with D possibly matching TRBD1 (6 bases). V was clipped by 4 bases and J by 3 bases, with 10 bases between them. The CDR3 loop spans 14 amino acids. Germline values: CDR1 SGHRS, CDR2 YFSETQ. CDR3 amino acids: CASSVTGPNEKLFF. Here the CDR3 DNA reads TGCGCCAGCAGCGTGACAGGTCCTAATGAAAAACTGTTTTTT.